These T cell receptor beta chains were read from a single sample in a study of cytomegalovirus exposure and HLA in healthy donors. Some clones are missing from TCRdb's copy, which holds only in-frame ones; the method was immunoSEQ multiplex PCR. Its clone listing holds some 130,000 clones. Sequenced material: PBMCs. These receptors were obtained from a woman in her forties in good health and CMV-seronegative. Each CDR3 is given with its conserved first and last residue. Each record gives: V gene, D gene, J gene, CDR3 protein, CDR3 DNA. A D gene is named only where the DNA matches it firmly.

TRBV5-3,TRBD1,TRBJ1-5,CARSYRDRGLSNQPQHF,TGTGCCAGAAGCTACCGGGACAGGGGGCTAAGCAATCAGCCCCAGCATTTT
TRBV6-1,NA,TRBJ1-3,CAGRDTGNTIYF,TGTGCCGGTCGGGACACTGGAAACACCATATATTTT
TRBV28,NA,TRBJ1-4,CASSPIRSEKLFF,TGTGCCAGCAGCCCCATTAGGAGTGAAAAACTGTTTTTT
TRBV29-1,NA,TRBJ2-5,CSVENRERETQYF,TGCAGCGTTGAGAACAGGGAGAGGGAGACCCAGTACTTC
TRBV15,TRBD1,TRBJ1-4,CATSLIGTGGEKLFF,TGTGCCACCAGCTTAATCGGGACAGGGGGCGAAAAACTGTTTTTT
TRBV7-2,TRBD1,TRBJ1-3,CASSGQGLGNTIYF,TGTGCCAGCAGTGGACAGGGACTTGGAAACACCATATATTTT
TRBV4-3,TRBD2,TRBJ2-1,CASSQELAGTNEQFF,TGCGCCAGCAGCCAAGAACTAGCGGGGACCAATGAGCAGTTCTTC
TRBV18,TRBD1,TRBJ1-1,CASSLLTGENTEAFF,TGTGCCAGCTCCCTCTTAACAGGGGAGAACACTGAAGCTTTCTTT
TRBV10-1,TRBD1,TRBJ1-5,CASSPDRAHNQPQHF,TGCGCCAGCAGTCCCGACAGGGCTCACAATCAGCCCCAGCATTTT
TRBV6-6,NA,TRBJ1-1,CASSPLLGGTEAFF,TGTGCCAGCAGCCCACTTCTGGGAGGGACTGAAGCTTTCTTT
TRBV7-9,TRBD1,TRBJ1-1,CASSLVGTGRGRTEAFF,TGTGCCAGCAGCTTAGTGGGGACAGGGCGTGGGAGGACTGAAGCTTTCTTT
TRBV19,TRBD1,TRBJ1-6,CASSISRGPPLHF,TGTGCCAGTAGTATAAGCAGGGGGCCCCCCCTCCACTTT
TRBV7-9,NA,TRBJ2-5,CASSFNSPFETQYF,TGTGCCAGCAGCTTTAATAGCCCCTTTGAGACCCAGTACTTC
TRBV28,TRBD1,TRBJ2-7,CASSSYSGTGGYEQYF,TGTGCCAGCAGTTCTTATTCCGGGACAGGGGGCTACGAGCAGTACTTC
TRBV19,TRBD1,TRBJ1-1,CASSRGDRGNTEAFF,TGTGCCAGTAGCCGCGGGGACAGGGGGAACACTGAAGCTTTCTTT
TRBV4-2,TRBD1,TRBJ1-1,CASSPDRGLNTEAFF,TGTGCCAGCAGCCCGGACAGGGGCCTGAACACTGAAGCTTTCTTT
TRBV19,NA,TRBJ1-3,CASSTVSSGNTIYF,TGTGCCAGTAGTACAGTCTCCTCTGGAAACACCATATATTTT
TRBV6-1,TRBD1,TRBJ1-5,CASSGTGGDQPQHF,TGTGCCAGCAGTGGCACAGGGGGCGATCAGCCCCAGCATTTT
TRBV7-9,TRBD1,TRBJ2-3,CASSPWDSSTDTQYF,TGTGCCAGCAGCCCTTGGGACAGTAGCACAGATACGCAGTATTTT
TRBV25-1,NA,TRBJ2-7,CASTRGYEQYF,TGTGCCAGTACAAGGGGTTACGAGCAGTACTTC
TRBV28,TRBD1,TRBJ1-2,CASRSTGTGIYGYTF,TGTGCCAGCAGATCCACCGGGACAGGGATCTATGGCTACACCTTC
TRBV2,TRBD1,TRBJ1-1,CASSAQGADTEAFF,TGTGCCAGCAGTGCACAGGGGGCAGACACTGAAGCTTTCTTT
TRBV27,NA,TRBJ1-6,CASSLVRGPAFSPLHF,TGTGCCAGCAGTTTGGTGCGGGGACCGGCTTTTTCACCCCTCCACTTT
TRBV6-5,NA,TRBJ1-1,CASKRTANTEAFF,TGTGCCAGCAAGAGGACAGCTAACACTGAAGCTTTCTTT
TRBV10-3,TRBD2,TRBJ2-7,CAIRVSGGTYEQYF,TGTGCCATCAGGGTTAGCGGGGGGACCTACGAGCAGTACTTC
TRBV7-8,TRBD2,TRBJ2-3,CASSYDGGGPGTDTQYF,TGTGCCAGCAGCTATGACGGGGGGGGACCCGGCACAGATACGCAGTATTTT
TRBV5-6,NA,TRBJ2-2,CASSNRLSGFTGELFF,TGTGCCAGCAGTAATAGACTGTCAGGGTTCACCGGGGAGCTGTTTTTT
TRBV9,NA,TRBJ2-5,CASSASGQNQETQYF,TGTGCCAGCAGCGCCTCTGGGCAGAACCAAGAGACCCAGTACTTC
TRBV18,NA,TRBJ2-3,CASSPPSRATDTQYF,TGTGCCAGCTCACCACCGTCGCGGGCCACAGATACGCAGTATTTT
TRBV7-9,NA,TRBJ2-7,CASSLLGGAGYEQYF,TGTGCCAGCAGCTTATTAGGGGGGGCCGGGTACGAGCAGTACTTC
TRBV2,NA,TRBJ1-2,CASSAREAYGYTF,TGTGCCAGCAGTGCCAGGGAGGCCTATGGCTACACCTTC
TRBV7-8,TRBD1,TRBJ1-2,CASSLDPTGFDYGYTF,TGTGCCAGCAGCTTAGACCCGACAGGGTTTGACTATGGCTACACCTTC
TRBV7-2,NA,TRBJ2-7,CASSFSGATYEQYF,TGTGCCAGCAGCTTTTCAGGGGCTACCTACGAGCAGTACTTC
TRBV28,NA,TRBJ1-2,CASRRGNYGYTF,TGTGCCAGCAGGCGCGGAAACTATGGCTACACCTTC
TRBV4-2,TRBD1,TRBJ1-3,CASSQLGTGLGNTIYF,TGTGCCAGCAGCCAGCTAGGGACAGGACTAGGAAACACCATATATTTT
TRBV7-9,NA,TRBJ1-1,CASPQGPNTEAFF,TGTGCCAGCCCGCAGGGTCCGAACACTGAAGCTTTCTTT
TRBV20-1,NA,TRBJ1-1,CSASSNTEAFF,TGCAGTGCTAGCTCGAACACTGAAGCTTTCTTT
TRBV5-4,NA,TRBJ1-6,CASSTRGHNSPLHF,TGTGCCAGCAGCACCAGGGGCCATAATTCACCCCTCCACTTT
TRBV4-1,NA,TRBJ2-5,CASSQDSRGGAGVQETQYF,TGCGCCAGCAGCCAAGATTCTAGGGGGGGCGCGGGTGTCCAAGAGACCCAGTACTTC
TRBV5-1,NA,TRBJ2-3,CASSLEGADTQYF,TGCGCCAGCAGCTTGGAAGGAGCAGATACGCAGTATTTT
TRBV4-3,NA,TRBJ1-1,CASSQVNGWNTEAFF,TGCGCCAGCAGCCAAGTCAACGGGTGGAACACTGAAGCTTTCTTT
TRBV6-5,TRBD1,TRBJ1-1,CASSSTGGLNTEAFF,TGTGCCAGCAGTTCAACAGGGGGCCTTAACACTGAAGCTTTCTTT
TRBV20-1,NA,TRBJ2-5,CSAHYQETQYF,TGCAGTGCCCATTACCAAGAGACCCAGTACTTC
TRBV29-1,NA,TRBJ2-7,CSVGRDNGEQYF,TGCAGCGTTGGACGGGACAACGGGGAGCAGTACTTC
TRBV6-5,TRBD1,TRBJ2-5,CASSYTTGQGTETQYF,TGTGCCAGCAGTTACACGACGGGACAGGGGACTGAGACCCAGTACTTC
TRBV28,TRBD2,TRBJ2-3,CASSAGGGSPDTQYF,TGTGCCAGCAGTGCGGGAGGGGGCTCCCCAGATACGCAGTATTTT
TRBV29-1,TRBD2,TRBJ2-5,CSVARLASGETQYF,TGCAGCGTTGCTCGACTGGCTAGCGGGGAGACCCAGTACTTC
TRBV5-3,TRBD1,TRBJ1-6,CARSPDRGRMNNSPLHF,TGTGCCAGAAGCCCCGACAGGGGACGAATGAATAATTCACCCCTCCACTTT
TRBV18,NA,TRBJ2-3,CASSPRQTDTQYF,TGTGCCAGCTCACCCCGACAAACAGATACGCAGTATTTT
TRBV6-6,TRBD2,TRBJ2-4,CASSKSGATLKNIQYF,TGTGCCAGCAGTAAAAGCGGGGCCACGCTTAAAAACATTCAGTACTTC
TRBV11-3,NA,TRBJ2-2,CASSLEVSDDYTGELFF,TGTGCCAGCAGCTTAGAGGTTAGCGATGACTACACCGGGGAGCTGTTTTTT
TRBV6-4,TRBD1,TRBJ2-1,CASSDGRGTNEQFF,TGTGCCAGCAGTGACGGCAGGGGGACAAATGAGCAGTTCTTC
TRBV28,NA,TRBJ1-5,CASSSRGTQHF,TGTGCCAGCAGTTCTCGGGGGACCCAGCATTTT
TRBV4-3,TRBD1,TRBJ2-1,CASSRTGGSYNEQFF,TGCGCCAGCAGTCGAACAGGGGGCTCCTACAATGAGCAGTTCTTC
TRBV19,TRBD1,TRBJ1-2,CASTLKDREAGYTF,TGTGCCAGTACTCTGAAGGACAGGGAGGCTGGCTACACCTTC
TRBV18,TRBD1,TRBJ2-1,CASSPGQGLHEQFF,TGTGCCAGCTCACCGGGACAGGGGCTACATGAGCAGTTCTTC
TRBV7-3,TRBD1,TRBJ2-2,CASSRGDSNTGELFF,TGTGCCAGCAGCCGAGGGGACAGTAACACCGGGGAGCTGTTTTTT
TRBV11-2,TRBD1,TRBJ2-2,CASRNRGETGELFF,TGTGCCAGCAGGAACAGGGGGGAGACCGGGGAGCTGTTTTTT
TRBV5-1,TRBD2,TRBJ2-1,CASRPGRLAGVGGEQFF,TGCGCCAGCAGGCCCGGGCGGCTAGCGGGGGTAGGGGGTGAGCAGTTCTTC